Presented here are 15 T cell receptor beta chains from one specimen sequenced in a study of blood T cell repertoires in COVID-19. Some clones are missing from TCRdb's copy, which holds only in-frame ones; the method was immunoSEQ multiplex PCR. Seen here are about 190,000 clones, over 75% observed once, and the top ten hold around 12%. The source material was peripheral blood. The receptors were gathered from a woman aged 45 to 65 with acute or convalescent COVID-19.

This sequence joins TRBV28 and TRBJ2-1; D gene uncertain. Germline CDR1 and CDR2: MDHEN and SYDVKM. This CDR3 spans 12 amino acids. V gave up 6 bases and J gave up 4 bases, with 7 bases separating them. In DNA form, the CDR3 reads TGTGCCAGCAGCTTTATTTACAATGAGCAGTTCTTC. As protein: CASSFIYNEQFF.

This rearrangement joins TRBV7-9 to TRBJ2-5, with 7 bases lining up with TRBD1. The CDR3 consists of 15 residues. V trimming: 0 bases; J trimming: 4 bases; junction bases outside the gene matches: 5. Per the germline V gene, CDR1 is SEHNR and CDR2 is FQNEAQ (reference sequence). The CDR3: CASSLAEGGVETQYF. Written as DNA, the CDR3 is TGTGCCAGCAGCTTAGCAGAAGGGGGCGTAGAGACCCAGTACTTC.

The V and J genes are TRBV18 and TRBJ1-5; TRBD1 is a possible D gene (5 bases). The germline gives CDR1 KGHSH, CDR2 LQKENI. This CDR3 has 14 amino acids. Trimming left V 3 bases short and J 4 bases short, with 10 bases between. Here the CDR3 reads CASSPGLGNQPQHF. The CDR3 DNA reads TGTGCCAGCTCACCGGGGCTCGGGAATCAGCCCCAGCATTTT.

This clone was recorded a few times. The V and J genes are TRBV7-2 and TRBJ2-7; possible D gene TRBD1, 6 bases. In germline, CDR1 is SGHTA, CDR2 FQGNSA. This CDR3 comprises 13 residues. V was pared by 5 bases and J by 2 bases, with 10 bases between. The CDR3 loop reads CASSERQAYEQYF. CDR3 nucleotide sequence: TGTGCCAGCAGCGAGCGACAGGCCTACGAGCAGTACTTC.

The CDR3 DNA follows: TGTGCCAGCACACTCACTCTTACGGGGGGAAATCAGCCCCAGCATTTT. Translated: CASTLTLTGGNQPQHF. The chain employs TRBV6-6 and TRBJ1-5; tentative D call: TRBD1 (5 bases). The CDR3 has 16 residues. V was cut by 7 bases and J by 4 bases, with 20 bases left in between. From germline, CDR1 is MNHNY and CDR2 SVGAGI (reference sequence).

The J gene is TRBJ2-7, the V gene TRBV12-3 or TRBV12-4; 7 bases are shared with TRBD1. This CDR3 has 12 amino acids. Trimming cost V 4 bases and J 7 bases; bases outside gene matches: 4. CDR3 sequence: CASSSTGVEQYF. CDR3 nucleotide sequence: TGTGCCAGCAGTTCTACAGGGGTAGAGCAGTACTTC.

This clone was recorded only once. The chain links TRBV7-2 to TRBJ2-7, with D possibly TRBD1 on 6 matching bases. V lost 5 bases, J lost 2 bases, and 7 bases lay in between. From germline, CDR1 is SGHTA and CDR2 FQGNSA. This CDR3 is built from 12 residues. The DNA for the CDR3 is TGTGCCAGCAGCAGGACAGCCTACGAGCAGTACTTC. Translating it yields CASSRTAYEQYF.

This chain joins TRBV6-2 or TRBV6-3 and TRBJ2-7, with a weak D call TRBD2 (6 bases). V lost 4 bases and J lost 3, with 10 bases in between. In germline, CDR1 is MNHEY, CDR2 SVGEGT. The CDR3 is 13 amino acids. The CDR3 coding sequence is TGTGCCAGCAGTTGGAGGGGACTCTACGAGCAGTACTTC. Residues: CASSWRGLYEQYF.

The rearrangement links TRBV3-1 (or the pseudogene TRBV3-2) to TRBJ2-2, with a possible D match to TRBD1 (6 bases). The CDR3 is 14 amino acids. Trimming cost V 6 bases and J 5 bases, with 13 bases left between them. CDR1 is LGHDT, CDR2 YNNKEL, per germline (reference sequence). In DNA form, the CDR3 reads TGTGCCAGCAGACCGACAGGAGGTACCGGGGAGCTGTTTTTT. This codes for CASRPTGGTGELFF.

This chain uses TRBV28 with TRBJ1-5; 8 bases match TRBD1. Trimming removed 2 bases from V and 7 bases from J; junction bases left unmatched: 7. Germline values: CDR1 MDHEN, CDR2 SYDVKM. The CDR3 sequence is 15 residues long. DNA for the CDR3: TGTGCCAGCAGTTTAGCAGGGGGCCGAGGACAGCCCCAGCATTTT. Translated: CASSLAGGRGQPQHF.

The chain combines TRBV30 with TRBJ2-1; 14 nucleotides line up with TRBD2. CDR3 length: 14 residues. The ends lost 2 bases at V and 15 bases at J; junction bases unmatched: 9. The germline gives CDR1 GTSNPN, CDR2 SVGIG (reference sequence). The CDR3 loop reads CAWSPGLAGERRFF. The DNA for the CDR3 is TGTGCCTGGAGTCCGGGACTAGCGGGGGAACGTAGGTTCTTC.

J is TRBJ1-3 and V is TRBV5-1, with a possible D match to TRBD1 (6 bases). This CDR3 comprises 16 residues. Germline V gene sequence: CDR1 SGHRS, CDR2 YFSETQ. V shed 5 bases and J shed 3 bases, with 18 bases lying between them. In DNA, the CDR3 is TGCGCCAGCAGTTCCACTGGACAGAAAGTTGGAAACACCATATATTTT. It translates to CASSSTGQKVGNTIYF.

The chain recombines TRBV5-1 with TRBJ2-3, with 7 bases fitting TRBD2. From germline, CDR1 is SGHRS and CDR2 YFSETQ. V lost 4 bases to trimming and J lost 1 base; unmatched junction nucleotides: 9. The CDR3 sequence is 16 residues long. The CDR3 DNA reads as TGCGCCAGCAGCCGGGACTACCAAACTCGCACAGATACGCAGTATTTT. This encodes CASSRDYQTRTDTQYF.

The genes are TRBV7-9 and TRBJ2-2, with 8 bases fitting TRBD1. In germline, CDR1 is SEHNR, CDR2 FQNEAQ (reference sequence). V lost 2 bases and J lost 5; bases outside the gene matches: 4. This CDR3 has 15 residues. CDR3 in amino acids: CASSLQTGVTGELFF. The DNA of the CDR3 is TGTGCCAGCAGCTTACAGACAGGGGTAACCGGGGAGCTGTTTTTT.

This sequence joins TRBV4-2 and TRBJ1-5; 7 nucleotides line up with TRBD1. The V segment lost 1 base and the J segment 2 bases; nucleotides outside the gene matches: 2. There are 15 residues in the CDR3. Germline CDR1 and CDR2: LGHNA and YNFKEQ. In DNA form, the CDR3 reads TGTGCCAGCAGCCAAGCCACAGGGGGCAATCAGCCCCAGCATTTT. Translation gives CASSQATGGNQPQHF.